The 24 T cell receptor beta chains in this list originate from one sample, sequenced in a study of Ad26.COV2.S vaccination and SARS-CoV-2 variants. Assay used: immunoSEQ multiplex PCR; TCRdb lists only in-frame clones, some missing. The data hold fewer than 400,000 clones, with roughly nine tenths observed a single time. Treatment given: around 19 received Ad26.COV2.S at low or high dose, single or two shots; about five received placebo; per-sample allocation not given. Day 63 following the first vaccine or placebo injection was when the samples were taken. Sequencing used peripheral blood, obtained in a trial of Ad26.COV2.S vaccine versus placebo. The origin of the receptors is a person between 18 and 60 years old who received the Ad26.COV2.S COVID-19 vaccine or a placebo.

The rearrangement joins TRBV30 to TRBJ2-5; 8 bases map to TRBD1. The germline CDR1 and CDR2 sequences are GTSNPN and SVGIG (reference sequence). Trimming removed 1 base from V and 4 bases from J; junction bases left unmatched: 8. This CDR3 comprises 15 residues. The CDR3 region has the DNA TGTGCCTGGAGTGGGGGACAGGCGCGGGGAGAGACCCAGTACTTC. As protein: CAWSGGQARGETQYF.

This chain joins TRBV6-1 and TRBJ1-5; D may be TRBD1 (6 bases). The V end lost 1 base, the J end lost 4 bases, and 8 bases lay between the germline ends. This CDR3 has 14 amino acids. Looked up from germline, CDR1 is MNHNS and CDR2 is SASEGT. The CDR3 sequence: CASSEGTENQPQHF. CDR3 sequence (DNA): TGTGCCAGCAGTGAAGGGACAGAGAATCAGCCCCAGCATTTT.

This clone was seen just once. The chain recombines TRBV3-1 (or the pseudogene TRBV3-2) with TRBJ1-1; D is ambiguous. Trimming shortened V by 0 bases and J by 6 bases, and 8 bases separated the two germline ends. CDR1 is LGHDT, CDR2 YNNKEL, per germline (reference sequence). This CDR3 contains 13 residues. The CDR3 DNA follows: TGTGCCAGCAGCCAAGATACAGAGGCTGAAGCTTTCTTT. Protein: CASSQDTEAEAFF.

The rearrangement joins TRBV3-1 (or the pseudogene TRBV3-2) to TRBJ2-3, with 11 positions matching TRBD2. The CDR3 length is 17 residues. Per the germline V gene, CDR1 is LGHDT and CDR2 is YNNKEL (reference sequence). V shed 4 bases and J 3 bases; nucleotides not matched to a gene: 9. CDR3 DNA sequence: TGTGCCAGCAGCCCCTCACTACTAGCGGGGGCAACAGATACGCAGTATTTT. Its translation is CASSPSLLAGATDTQYF.

This clone was detected only a few times. The genes are TRBV7-9 and TRBJ1-2, with no clear D. V was trimmed by 3 bases and J by 14 bases, leaving 19 bases between them. Germline CDR1 reads SEHNR; CDR2 reads FQNEAQ (reference sequence). This CDR3 has 13 residues. Here the CDR3 reads CASSFSSALTVTF. CDR3 nucleotide sequence: TGTGCCAGCAGCTTCTCATCCGCTTTGACGGTTACCTTC. The full variable domain, completed using reference TRBV7-9 and TRBJ1-2, is DTGVSQNPRHKITKRGQNVTFRCDPISEHNRLYWYRQTLGQGPEFLTYFQNEAQLEKSRLLSDRFSAERPKGSFSTLEIQRTEQGDSAMYLCASSFSSALTVTFGSGTRLTVV.

This chain connects TRBV11-2 to TRBJ1-3; 8 nucleotides agree with TRBD1. The V gene end was trimmed by 5 bases and the J gene end by 3 bases; junction bases not matched to a gene: 9. The germline V gene encodes CDR1 SGHAT and CDR2 FQNNGV. The CDR3 length is 16 residues. CDR3 sequence (DNA): TGTGCCAGCAGCACGTTCAGGGGGCGTCTTGGAAACACCATATATTTT. Protein product: CASSTFRGRLGNTIYF.

The V call is TRBV5-1, the J call TRBJ1-2; the match to TRBD1 covers 10 bases. Germline V gene lookup returns CDR1 SGHRS and CDR2 YFSETQ. Trimming removed 0 bases from V and 3 bases from J; junction bases left unmatched: 5. The CDR3 length is 16 residues. The CDR3 loop is CASSLEGTGEDYGYTF. Written as DNA, the CDR3 is TGCGCCAGCAGCTTGGAAGGGACAGGGGAGGACTATGGCTACACCTTC. Drawing the rest from reference TRBV5-1 and TRBJ1-2, the complete variable domain is KAGVTQTPRYLIKTRGQQVTLSCSPISGHRSVSWYQQTPGQGLQFLFEYFSETQRNKGNFPGRFSGRQFSNSRSEMNVSTLELGDSALYLCASSLEGTGEDYGYTFGSGTRLTVV.

This chain joins TRBV2 and TRBJ1-2; D unresolved. The CDR3 consists of 12 residues. V lost 4 bases, J lost 8 bases, and 11 bases lay in between. Germline V CDR1 and CDR2: SNHLY, FYNNEI. CDR3 DNA: TGTGCCAGCAGTGCGCGTCTTTACGGCTACACCTTC. Translation gives CASSARLYGYTF.

This clone has just a few counts. At the DNA level, this CDR3 is encoded by other sequences in the same sample as well. The V call is TRBV4-3, the J call TRBJ1-1; the match to TRBD1 covers 9 bases. The CDR3 runs 13 residues. The ends lost 3 bases at V and 5 bases at J; junction bases unmatched: 1. The V gene's germline CDR1 is LGHNA and CDR2 YSLEER. Here the CDR3 DNA reads TGCGCCAGCAGCCAGGACAGGGGAACTGAAGCTTTCTTT. Its protein is CASSQDRGTEAFF.

This clone was counted only a few times. This chain connects TRBV19 to TRBJ1-5; D possibly corresponds to TRBD1 (5 bases). Germline V CDR1 and CDR2: LNHDA, SQIVND (reference sequence). The CDR3 is made up of 13 amino acids. V shed 7 bases and J shed 6 bases, with 13 bases lying between them. The CDR3 coding sequence is TGTGCCAGTAAAGGGGAAATCGGTCAGCCCCAGCATTTT. Amino acid sequence: CASKGEIGQPQHF.

The rearrangement joins TRBV3-1 (or the pseudogene TRBV3-2) to TRBJ2-7, with TRBD2 as a possible D gene (7 bases). The CDR3 has 15 amino acids. The germline CDR1 and CDR2 sequences are LGHDT and YNNKEL (reference sequence). V lost 1 base to trimming and J lost 7 bases, with 17 bases between them. The DNA of the CDR3 is TGTGCCAGCAGCCAAGCAAAAGGGGGAGGGGTGGAGCAGTACTTC. Translating gives CASSQAKGGGVEQYF.

This clone occurred once. The rearrangement links TRBV2 to TRBJ2-7; D possibly corresponds to TRBD1 (5 bases). The CDR3 covers 14 residues. From germline, CDR1 is SNHLY and CDR2 FYNNEI. V shed 6 bases and J shed 6 bases, with 18 bases lying between them. In DNA form, the CDR3 reads TGTGCCAGCAGGAATCCAGGGATGCGGTCCGAGCAGTACTTC. Protein product: CASRNPGMRSEQYF.

The chain uses TRBV18 and TRBJ1-5, with a tentative D call TRBD1 (6 bases). The V and J ends lost 6 bases and 6 bases respectively, with 18 bases between them. Looked up from germline, CDR1 is KGHSH and CDR2 is LQKENI. The CDR3 runs 15 residues. The CDR3 sequence: CASSPSEGGSQPQHF. The CDR3 bases are TGTGCCAGCTCCCCCTCAGAGGGGGGTAGTCAGCCCCAGCATTTT.

The chain has TRBV11-3 and TRBJ1-1; D is ambiguous. The CDR3 is made up of 13 amino acids. The V end lost 6 bases, the J end lost 3 bases, and 11 bases lay between the germline ends. Per the germline V gene, CDR1 is SGHNT and CDR2 is YENEEA. CDR3 in amino acids: CASSTSWDTEAFF. The CDR3 coding sequence is TGTGCCAGCAGTACGTCCTGGGACACTGAAGCTTTCTTT.

The chain couples TRBV3-1 (or the pseudogene TRBV3-2) to TRBJ1-2; the D is unclear. In germline, CDR1 is LGHDT, CDR2 YNNKEL (reference sequence). This CDR3 contains 12 residues. V lost 0 bases to trimming and J lost 5 bases, with 4 bases between them. The CDR3 DNA reads TGTGCCAGCAGCCAAGAGAGGTATGGCTACACCTTC. This encodes CASSQERYGYTF.

The chain combines TRBV4-1 with TRBJ1-1; D uncertain. The V gene's germline CDR1 is MGHRA and CDR2 YSYEKL. Deletions cut 2 bases from V and 6 bases from J, with 10 bases between. This CDR3 spans 13 amino acids. CDR3 DNA: TGCGCCAGCAGCCAAAATACTCTCGCTGAAGCTTTCTTT. It specifies CASSQNTLAEAFF.

This clone was recorded once. V and J are TRBV18 and TRBJ2-2; 7 bases are shared with TRBD1. The trim removed 5 bases at V and 1 base at J, leaving 10 bases unmatched. The germline CDR1 and CDR2 sequences are KGHSH and LQKENI. CDR3 length equals 17 residues. This CDR3 is CASSERTGQMNTGELFF. Written as DNA, the CDR3 is TGTGCCAGCTCAGAAAGGACAGGTCAAATGAACACCGGGGAGCTGTTTTTT.

The CDR3 DNA follows: TGTGCCAGTAGTTCAGGGCCCAATTCACCCCTCCACTTT. Amino acids: CASSSGPNSPLHF. V gene TRBV19 combines with J gene TRBJ1-6; D is possibly TRBD1 (5 bases). With 5 bases removed from V and 7 bases from J, the gap between germline ends came to 9 bases. The length of the CDR3 is 13 residues. CDR1 LNHDA and CDR2 SQIVND come from the germline V gene (reference sequence). Full variable domain (missing parts from reference TRBV19 and TRBJ1-6): DGGITQSPKYLFRKEGQNVTLSCEQNLNHDAMYWYRQDPGQGLRLIYYSQIVNDFQKGDIAEGYSVSREKKESFPLTVTSAQKNPTAFYLCASSSGPNSPLHFGNGTRLTVT.

The V gene is TRBV18, the J gene TRBJ1-1, with D perhaps TRBD1 (6 bases). V was trimmed by 3 bases and J by 0 bases, leaving 23 bases between them. The V gene's germline CDR1 is KGHSH and CDR2 LQKENI. The CDR3 length is 19 residues. The CDR3 is CASSPRGGRALIMNTEAFF. The CDR3 DNA reads TGTGCCAGCTCACCGCGGGGGGGCCGGGCCTTAATTATGAACACTGAAGCTTTCTTT.

The chain combines TRBV18 with TRBJ1-2, with TRBD1 as a possible D gene (6 bases). The V end lost 2 bases, the J end lost 3 bases, and 13 bases lay between the germline ends. Looked up from germline, CDR1 is KGHSH and CDR2 is LQKENI. The length of the CDR3 is 15 residues. CDR3 in amino acids: CASSPTQGWDYGYTF. CDR3 DNA sequence: TGTGCCAGCTCACCAACTCAGGGGTGGGACTATGGCTACACCTTC.

J is TRBJ2-3 and V is TRBV3-1 (or the pseudogene TRBV3-2), with a tentative D call TRBD2 (5 bases). V lost 4 bases and J 2 bases, leaving 13 bases between the germline ends. CDR1 LGHDT and CDR2 YNNKEL come from the germline V gene (reference sequence). The CDR3 consists of 15 residues. The CDR3 DNA reads TGTGCCAGCAGCCCCGGGATCGGGTTCACAGATACGCAGTATTTT. Translating gives CASSPGIGFTDTQYF.

The V call is TRBV2, the J call TRBJ2-5; tentative D call: TRBD1 (5 bases). This CDR3 comprises 14 residues. Deletions cut 6 bases from V and 4 bases from J, with 15 bases between. Germline CDR1 is SNHLY and CDR2 is FYNNEI. This CDR3 is CASRASRVRETQYF. DNA of the CDR3: TGTGCCAGCAGAGCCTCCAGGGTTAGAGAGACCCAGTACTTC.

The rearrangement links TRBV5-4 to TRBJ1-1; D gene ambiguous. This CDR3 has 14 amino acids. Germline loops: CDR1 SGHNT, CDR2 YYREEE (reference sequence). The V gene lost 7 bases and the J gene lost 0 bases, with 13 bases spanning the gap. The CDR3, as DNA: TGTGCCAGCTCCCCGGAGAGCATGAACACTGAAGCTTTCTTT. It specifies CASSPESMNTEAFF. The complete variable domain, with remaining parts taken from reference TRBV5-4 and TRBJ1-1, reads ETGVTQSPTHLIKTRGQQVTLRCSSQSGHNTVSWYQQALGQGPQFIFQYYREEENGRGNFPPRFSGLQFPNYSSELNVNALELDDSALYLCASSPESMNTEAFFGQGTRLTVV.

The chain joins TRBV15 to TRBJ2-2, with a tentative D call TRBD1 (6 bases). This CDR3 contains 14 residues. The germline CDR1 and CDR2 sequences are LNHNV and YYDKDF (reference sequence). Trimming shortened V by 6 bases and J by 5 bases, and 13 bases separated the two germline ends. CDR3 nucleotide sequence: TGTGCCACCAGTCGGGACATAGGGACCGGGGAGCTGTTTTTT. It yields the protein CATSRDIGTGELFF.